The 31 T cell receptor beta chains below all came from one sample that was sequenced in a study of blood T cell repertoires in COVID-19. The assay was immunoSEQ multiplex PCR, and TCRdb's table has in-frame clones only and misses some. The sample records 200,000 to 250,000 clones, less than 85% being singletons. The source material was peripheral blood. The receptor set was obtained from a woman aged 80 or older with COVID-19, enrolled during active disease.

J is TRBJ2-1 and V is TRBV6-5; D gene ambiguous. CDR3 size: 15 residues. Deletions cut 3 bases from V and 0 bases from J, with 9 bases between. Germline CDR1 is MNHEY and CDR2 is SVGAGI. Here the CDR3 reads CASSYQVTSYNEQFF. CDR3 coding DNA: TGTGCCAGCAGTTATCAGGTAACCTCCTACAATGAGCAGTTCTTC.

The chain combines TRBV11-3 with TRBJ1-1; a weak D match, TRBD1 (5 bases). Germline V CDR1 and CDR2: SGHNT, YENEEA. CDR3 length: 14 residues. The V end lost 2 bases, the J end lost 2 bases, and 9 bases lay between the germline ends. The CDR3 here is CASSLSGGNTEAFF. The DNA for the CDR3 is TGTGCCAGCAGCTTATCCGGGGGAAACACTGAAGCTTTCTTT.

This chain joins TRBV6-5 and TRBJ2-7; 7 bases align to TRBD2. Germline values: CDR1 MNHEY, CDR2 SVGAGI. This CDR3 spans 14 amino acids. J gave up 2 bases and V 7 bases, and 8 bases lay outside the gene matches. The CDR3 DNA reads as TGTGCCAGCATCATTTTGCGGGGGACCTACGAGCAGTACTTC. This sequence encodes CASIILRGTYEQYF.

This rearrangement joins TRBV6-5 to TRBJ2-7, with TRBD2 identical over 9 bases. V shed 2 bases, J shed 3 bases, and the junction held 5 bases outside the gene matches. Germline V gene lookup returns CDR1 MNHEY and CDR2 SVGAGI. The CDR3 has 15 residues. The CDR3, as DNA: TGTGCCAGCAGTTACGGCGGGGGGGGATACTACGAGCAGTACTTC. It encodes CASSYGGGGYYEQYF.

This clone was counted at least ten times. The chain couples TRBV19 to TRBJ1-1; D is perhaps TRBD1 (6 bases). Per germline, CDR1 LNHDA and CDR2 SQIVND (reference sequence). V lost 7 bases, J lost 0 bases, and 18 bases lay in between. The CDR3 loop spans 16 amino acids. In DNA form, the CDR3 reads TGTGCCAGTATCCCCCGCCGGACAGCCATGAACACTGAAGCTTTCTTT. It codes for CASIPRRTAMNTEAFF.

V and J are TRBV18 and TRBJ1-1, with D tentatively TRBD1 (6 bases). Trimming left V 2 bases short and J 2 bases short, with 12 bases between. Germline V gives CDR1 KGHSH, CDR2 LQKENI. This CDR3 spans 15 amino acids. CDR3 sequence (DNA): TGTGCCAGCTCACCATTCATAGGGGGAAACACTGAAGCTTTCTTT. This encodes CASSPFIGGNTEAFF.

This clone was observed once. The V and J genes are TRBV28 and TRBJ1-2; possibly TRBD1 for D (5 bases). CDR1 and CDR2 from the germline V gene are MDHEN and SYDVKM. The CDR3 totals 13 residues. V was pared by 3 bases and J by 8 bases, with 13 bases between. CDR3 sequence (DNA): TGTGCCAGCAGTTTCCTGGGGGGGAGGGGCTACACCTTC. Translating gives CASSFLGGRGYTF.

This rearrangement joins TRBV11-2 to TRBJ1-6; D ambiguous. The germline V gene encodes CDR1 SGHAT and CDR2 FQNNGV. The CDR3 length is 14 residues. V was clipped by 4 bases and J by 9 bases, with 13 bases between them. The CDR3 loop reads CASSWMGVGSPLHF. As DNA, the CDR3 is TGTGCCAGCAGCTGGATGGGAGTCGGTTCACCCCTCCACTTT.

The chain has TRBV5-1 and TRBJ2-1, with a tentative D call TRBD2 (7 bases). The CDR3 is made up of 17 amino acids. The V and J ends lost 6 bases and 0 bases respectively, with 19 bases between them. Germline V gene data show CDR1 as SGHRS and CDR2 as YFSETQ. DNA of the CDR3: TGCGCCAGCACCCCCCAGGCGGGGGCGAGCTCCTACAATGAGCAGTTCTTC. Protein product: CASTPQAGASSYNEQFF. The full variable domain, with the rest looked up from reference TRBV5-1 and TRBJ2-1, is KAGVTQTPRYLIKTRGQQVTLSCSPISGHRSVSWYQQTPGQGLQFLFEYFSETQRNKGNFPGRFSGRQFSNSRSEMNVSTLELGDSALYLCASTPQAGASSYNEQFFGPGTRLTVL.

This clone came up once. The gene calls are TRBV18 and TRBJ1-2; tentatively, D is TRBD1 (5 bases). V lost 4 bases and J 5 bases, leaving 11 bases between the germline ends. Germline CDR1 is KGHSH and CDR2 is LQKENI. This CDR3 has 13 residues. CDR3: CASSRGTGYGYTF. CDR3 in DNA: TGTGCCAGCTCACGGGGCACAGGATATGGCTACACCTTC.

The J gene is TRBJ1-2, the V gene TRBV15, with 7 bases fitting TRBD1. CDR3 length: 15 residues. V trimming: 0 bases; J trimming: 5 bases; junction bases outside the gene matches: 6. CDR1 LNHNV and CDR2 YYDKDF come from the germline V gene (reference sequence). The CDR3 DNA reads TGTGCCACCAGCAGAGACTCGGGACAGACGTATGGCTACACCTTC. Translated, it gives CATSRDSGQTYGYTF.

The CDR3 region is CASSPDRGESPLHF. The CDR3 DNA reads TGTGCCAGTAGCCCGGACAGGGGAGAGTCACCCCTCCACTTT. The V gene is TRBV19, the J gene TRBJ1-6; TRBD1 matches 9 bases. In germline, CDR1 is LNHDA, CDR2 SQIVND (reference sequence). The CDR3 totals 14 residues. The ends lost 6 bases at V and 10 bases at J; junction bases unmatched: 7.

CDR3 residues: CATSRDRGFSYEQYF. CDR3 bases: TGTGCCACCAGCAGAGATAGGGGCTTTTCCTACGAGCAGTACTTC. This chain connects TRBV15 to TRBJ2-7, with D possibly being TRBD1 (5 bases). This CDR3 contains 15 residues. Germline CDR1 reads LNHNV; CDR2 reads YYDKDF (reference sequence). V lost 0 bases and J lost 1, with 10 bases in between.

This chain links TRBV2 with TRBJ2-1; the D gene is possibly TRBD2 (6 bases). Germline CDR1 and CDR2: SNHLY and FYNNEI. Trimming stripped 6 bases from V and 9 bases from J, with 15 bases between. The CDR3 runs to 13 residues. The CDR3 region is CASSERLVAEQFF. CDR3 nucleotide sequence: TGTGCCAGCAGCGAACGACTAGTTGCTGAGCAGTTCTTC. Full variable domain (outside the CDR3, taken from reference TRBV2 and TRBJ2-1): EPEVTQTPSHQVTQMGQEVILRCVPISNHLYFYWYRQILGQKVEFLVSFYNNEISEKSEIFDDQFSVERPDGSNFTLKIRSTKLEDSAMYFCASSERLVAEQFFGPGTRLTVL.

The CDR3 region has the DNA TGTGCCAGCAGCTCTAACCCGACAGGAGCCTACGAGCAGTACTTC. It is translated as CASSSNPTGAYEQYF. J is TRBJ2-7 and V is TRBV7-9; perhaps TRBD1 as D (6 bases). Germline V lookup: CDR1 SEHNR, CDR2 FQNEAQ (reference sequence). Trimming stripped 4 bases from V and 2 bases from J, with 15 bases between. The CDR3 is 15 residues long.

The chain couples TRBV7-3 to TRBJ2-1; the D gene is possibly TRBD1 (6 bases). Germline V gene data show CDR1 as SGHTA and CDR2 as FQGTGA. This CDR3 spans 14 amino acids. Trimming cost V 1 base and J 8 bases, with 12 bases left between them. CDR3 bases: TGTGCCAGCAGCTTAAGTCCGACAGGCTATGAGCAGTTCTTC. This codes for CASSLSPTGYEQFF.

V is TRBV11-3 and J is TRBJ2-1; D possibly corresponds to TRBD1 (6 bases). The germline gives CDR1 SGHNT, CDR2 YENEEA. The CDR3 has 14 residues. The V end lost 5 bases, the J end lost 0 bases, and 8 bases lay between the germline ends. CDR3 coding DNA: TGTGCCAGCAGCCAGGACAGCTCCTACAATGAGCAGTTCTTC. Its protein product is CASSQDSSYNEQFF.

This clone has only one observation. The V and J genes are TRBV3-1 (or the pseudogene TRBV3-2) and TRBJ2-3; tentative D call: TRBD2 (6 bases). Germline-derived CDR1 and CDR2 are LGHDT and YNNKEL (reference sequence). With 1 base removed from V and 2 bases from J, the gap between germline ends came to 13 bases. This CDR3 is 16 amino acids long. The CDR3 DNA reads as TGTGCCAGCAGCCAAGGGGGAGGACCCCTCACAGATACGCAGTATTTT. This sequence encodes CASSQGGGPLTDTQYF.

The V and J genes are TRBV9 and TRBJ2-7, with D possibly being TRBD1 (5 bases). Trimming cost V 0 bases and J 5 bases, with 9 bases left between them. CDR3 length: 13 residues. The germline CDR1 and CDR2 sequences are SGDLS and YYNGEE. This CDR3 is CASSVGQGNEQYF. The CDR3 coding sequence is TGTGCCAGCAGCGTAGGGCAGGGCAACGAGCAGTACTTC.

V is TRBV5-1 and J is TRBJ1-5; D not certain. Germline loops: CDR1 SGHRS, CDR2 YFSETQ. Trimming removed 4 bases from V and 9 bases from J, with 17 bases in between. This CDR3 has 14 amino acids. The CDR3 region is CASSPLPRSGPQHF. In DNA, the CDR3 is TGCGCCAGCAGCCCTCTTCCGAGATCAGGGCCCCAGCATTTT.

This clone appeared a single time. This sequence joins TRBV6-5 and TRBJ1-1; D ambiguous. CDR3 length equals 12 residues. V dropped 8 bases and J dropped 5 bases, with 12 bases sitting between them. Germline values: CDR1 MNHEY, CDR2 SVGAGI. For the CDR3, the DNA is TGTGCCAGCCGCAATAGGAGGACTGAAGCTTTCTTT. Translated, it gives CASRNRRTEAFF.

The chain employs TRBV29-1 and TRBJ2-1; perhaps TRBD1 as D (5 bases). The CDR3 contains 11 residues. V dropped 8 bases and J dropped 4 bases, with 9 bases sitting between them. CDR1 is SQVTM, CDR2 ANQGSEA, per germline. CDR3 amino acids: CSSGPYNEQFF. CDR3 nucleotides: TGCAGCTCAGGGCCATACAATGAGCAGTTCTTC.

The genes are TRBV9 and TRBJ2-1, with 7 bases aligning to TRBD2. The CDR3 consists of 15 residues. J was trimmed by 7 bases and V by 3 bases; bases with no gene match: 10. Germline V gene data show CDR1 as SGDLS and CDR2 as YYNGEE. The CDR3 loop is CASSEGVAGGNEQFF. The CDR3 DNA follows: TGTGCCAGCAGCGAGGGAGTAGCGGGCGGGAATGAGCAGTTCTTC.

The V and J genes are TRBV4-1 and TRBJ1-2; D may be TRBD1 (5 bases). This CDR3 comprises 16 residues. Trimming pared 1 base from V and 0 bases from J, leaving 12 bases between. Germline CDR1 MGHRA, CDR2 YSYEKL. CDR3 in DNA: TGCGCCAGCAGCCAAGTGTCTAGGGGTTCTAACTATGGCTACACCTTC. Protein: CASSQVSRGSNYGYTF.

The chain carries TRBV9 and TRBJ2-3; 7 nucleotides agree with TRBD2. The junction had 9 bases not matched to a gene; V was cut back by 4 bases and J by 4 bases. The CDR3 extends over 15 amino acids. Per the germline V gene, CDR1 is SGDLS and CDR2 is YYNGEE. CDR3 DNA sequence: TGTGCCAGCAGCCCCCGACTAGCAGGTTCAGATACGCAGTATTTT. Translating gives CASSPRLAGSDTQYF.

This chain uses TRBV21-1 with TRBJ1-2; the D call in the table, TRBD1, was not verified against the DNA. TRBV21-1 is a listed pseudogene. This CDR3 is 15 amino acids long. The CDR3 sequence is CASCTLGTAHYGYTF. The CDR3, as DNA: TGTGCCAGCTGCACATTGGGGACAGCACATTATGGCTACACCTTC.

V usage is TRBV7-9 and J usage is TRBJ2-1; D uncertain. The CDR3 has 16 amino acids. Germline CDR1 reads SEHNR; CDR2 reads FQNEAQ (reference sequence). V lost 5 bases to trimming and J lost 0 bases, with 14 bases between them. The CDR3 region is CASSPPPVSSYNEQFF. As DNA, the CDR3 is TGTGCCAGCAGCCCCCCCCCAGTAAGCTCCTACAATGAGCAGTTCTTC.

The genes are TRBV3-1 (or the pseudogene TRBV3-2) and TRBJ2-5, with TRBD1 as a possible D gene (5 bases). The CDR3 is made up of 12 amino acids. Germline V lookup: CDR1 LGHDT, CDR2 YNNKEL (reference sequence). V dropped 8 bases and J dropped 5 bases, with 12 bases sitting between them. The CDR3 protein is CASQGSGETQYF. CDR3 nucleotide sequence: TGTGCCAGCCAGGGTTCCGGGGAGACCCAGTACTTC.

The rearrangement uses TRBV9 and TRBJ1-1; D ambiguous. This CDR3 has 14 amino acids. Germline V lookup: CDR1 SGDLS, CDR2 YYNGEE. V dropped 0 bases and J dropped 4 bases, with 10 bases sitting between them. The DNA for the CDR3 is TGTGCCAGCAGCGTAGGTCCGACAATCACTGAAGCTTTCTTT. Protein: CASSVGPTITEAFF.

V is TRBV6-5 and J is TRBJ2-4; TRBD1 might be the D (6 bases). The CDR3 has 13 residues. With 2 bases removed from V and 6 bases from J, the gap between germline ends came to 8 bases. Per the germline V gene, CDR1 is MNHEY and CDR2 is SVGAGI. DNA for the CDR3: TGTGCCAGCAGTTACGTCAGGGGAAACATTCAGTACTTC. This sequence encodes CASSYVRGNIQYF.

This chain links TRBV28 with TRBJ1-2, with TRBD1 matching over 8 bases. The CDR3 runs 17 residues. Germline CDR1 and CDR2: MDHEN and SYDVKM. The trim removed 6 bases at V and 4 bases at J, leaving 16 bases unmatched. The CDR3 nucleotides read TGTGCCAGCAGGACCTCCCTTGGACAGGGTTCTGGCTATGGCTACACCTTC. This sequence encodes CASRTSLGQGSGYGYTF.